This entry lists 19 T cell receptor beta chains sequenced from one sample in a study of T cells in Graves' hyperthyroidism and ophthalmopathy. RNA transcripts yielded amplified TCR beta CDR3 regions. The primer set for the first-round RT-PCR of the TCR CDR3 was HTBI. Each CDR3 protein is one row after TCRdb ran MiXCR on the multiplex PCR reads. The sample carries about 840,000 distinct CDR3 sequences, 38% recorded once. Sequencing was performed on blood. These receptor sequences come from a man between 18 and 29 years old with Graves' hyperthyroidism.

This chain connects TRBV5-1 to TRBJ2-5; D is unresolved. Germline V gene data show CDR1 as SGHRS and CDR2 as YFSETQ. This CDR3 is 14 amino acids long. Between the trimmed V and J ends, which lost 3 bases and 2 bases, there was a span of 11 bases. The chain's CDR3 is CASSSQPAQETQYF. The DNA for the CDR3 is TGCGCCAGCAGCTCCCAACCGGCACAAGAGACCCAGTACTTC. Drawing the rest from reference TRBV5-1 and TRBJ2-5, the complete variable domain is KAGVTQTPRYLIKTRGQQVTLSCSPISGHRSVSWYQQTPGQGLQFLFEYFSETQRNKGNFPGRFSGRQFSNSRSEMNVSTLELGDSALYLCASSSQPAQETQYFGPGTRLLVL.

The CDR3 is CASRGRDNWGHTF. In DNA, the CDR3 is TGTGCCAGCAGGGGGCGGGACAACTGGGGCCACACCTTC. This sequence joins TRBV2 and TRBJ1-2; D possibly corresponds to TRBD1 (6 bases). Germline V lookup: CDR1 SNHLY, CDR2 FYNNEI. V was shortened by 6 bases and J by 12 bases, with 20 bases between the two germline ends. CDR3 length equals 13 residues.

The chain carries TRBV29-1 and TRBJ1-1; D is unresolved. The CDR3 runs 12 residues. V was pared by 0 bases and J by 4 bases, with 6 bases between. Germline V gene data show CDR1 as SQVTM and CDR2 as ANQGSEA. DNA of the CDR3: TGCAGCGTTGAAGACGAGAGCACTGAAGCTTTCTTT. This codes for CSVEDESTEAFF.

V and J are TRBV13 and TRBJ1-1, with TRBD1 as a possible D gene (5 bases). The CDR3 consists of 13 residues. Trimming took off 5 bases at V and 7 bases at J, with 14 bases between the two ends. The germline V gene encodes CDR1 PRHDT and CDR2 FYEKMQ (reference sequence). The CDR3 spells CASSGHVRIEAFF. The CDR3 nucleotides are TGTGCCAGCAGCGGACACGTAAGAATTGAAGCTTTCTTT.

This clonotype has only a few counts. J is TRBJ2-5 and V is TRBV20-1, with D perhaps matching TRBD1 (6 bases). The CDR3 runs to 15 residues. Deletions cut 0 bases from V and 5 bases from J, with 16 bases between. CDR1 and CDR2 from the germline V gene are DFQATT and SNEGSKA (reference sequence). The CDR3 DNA reads as TGCAGTGCTAGAGAGGCAGGGGCGCGTCGGGAGACCCAGTACTTC. Encoded protein: CSAREAGARRETQYF.

The chain has TRBV20-1 and TRBJ2-7, with a possible D match to TRBD1 (5 bases). This CDR3 is built from 14 residues. Germline V lookup: CDR1 DFQATT, CDR2 SNEGSKA (reference sequence). The CDR3, as DNA: TGCAGCGCCTCAGACAGTCAGAGCTCCTACGAGCAGTACTTC. This translates into CSASDSQSSYEQYF.

The chain recombines TRBV7-2 with TRBJ2-7; possibly TRBD2 for D (5 bases). The V gene lost 3 bases and the J gene lost 0 bases, with 15 bases spanning the gap. Germline V CDR1 and CDR2: SGHTA, FQGNSA. The CDR3 has 16 residues. CDR3 nucleotide sequence: TGTGCCAGCAGCTTGGCCTGGGAGCCTTACTCCTACGAGCAGTACTTC. Translation gives CASSLAWEPYSYEQYF.

This chain joins TRBV20-1 and TRBJ2-6; D ambiguous. The CDR3 covers 15 residues. Deletions cut 1 base from V and 4 bases from J, with 11 bases between. CDR1 DFQATT and CDR2 SNEGSKA come from the germline V gene (reference sequence). The CDR3 DNA is TGCAGTGCTAGAGCGACCAAGGCAGGGGCCAACGTCCTGACTTTC. Amino acids: CSARATKAGANVLTF.

The rearrangement links TRBV5-6 to TRBJ1-6; D is possibly TRBD1 (6 bases). The germline V and J ends were trimmed by 1 base and 7 bases, with 9 bases remaining between them. CDR1 SGHDT and CDR2 YYEEEE come from the germline V gene. The CDR3 covers 14 residues. The CDR3 coding sequence is TGTGCCAGCAGCTTGCGAGGGGGAAATTCACCCCTCCACTTT. Its protein product is CASSLRGGNSPLHF.

The gene calls are TRBV6-5 and TRBJ2-3; the D gene is possibly TRBD2 (5 bases). The CDR3 length is 14 residues. Per germline, CDR1 MNHEY and CDR2 SVGAGI. V was cut by 10 bases and J by 1 base, with 15 bases left in between. The CDR3 sequence is CAISNKEGTDTQYF. CDR3 DNA: TGTGCCATCAGCAACAAGGAGGGCACAGATACGCAGTATTTT.

V is TRBV19 and J is TRBJ1-1, with D possibly matching TRBD1 (5 bases). V was pared by 3 bases and J by 4 bases, with 15 bases between. CDR3 length equals 15 residues. Per germline, CDR1 LNHDA and CDR2 SQIVND (reference sequence). In nucleotides, the CDR3 is TGTGCCAGTAGTATGAGGGGCTCCATCGGCACTGAAGCTTTCTTT. Residues: CASSMRGSIGTEAFF. The entire variable domain, with the rest obtained from reference TRBV19 and TRBJ1-1, is as follows: DGGITQSPKYLFRKEGQNVTLSCEQNLNHDAMYWYRQDPGQGLRLIYYSQIVNDFQKGDIAEGYSVSREKKESFPLTVTSAQKNPTAFYLCASSMRGSIGTEAFFGQGTRLTVV.

The chain recombines TRBV11-2 with TRBJ1-5; maybe TRBD1 (5 bases). The ends were cut back, 5 bases at V and 6 bases at J, with 14 bases in the middle. Germline CDR1 SGHAT, CDR2 FQNNGV. The CDR3 is 14 amino acids. The CDR3 spells CASSQDMGGQPQHF. The CDR3 DNA follows: TGTGCCAGCAGCCAAGATATGGGGGGTCAGCCCCAGCATTTT.

This clonotype was picked up many times. The genes are TRBV9 and TRBJ2-5; TRBD2 agrees at 7 bases. V lost 0 bases, J lost 5 bases, and 4 bases stayed unmatched. The CDR3 covers 14 residues. The germline gives CDR1 SGDLS, CDR2 YYNGEE. Here the CDR3 reads CASSVELARETQYF. The CDR3 DNA reads TGTGCCAGCAGCGTAGAACTAGCGAGGGAGACCCAGTACTTC. Combining the CDR3 with reference TRBV9 and TRBJ2-5 gives the whole variable domain DSGVTQTPKHLITATGQRVTLRCSPRSGDLSVYWYQQSLDQGLQFLIQYYNGEERAKGNILERFSAQQFPDLHSELNLSSLELGDSALYFCASSVELARETQYFGPGTRLLVL.

This sequence joins TRBV7-2 and TRBJ1-2, with D perhaps TRBD1 (5 bases). The V gene's germline CDR1 is SGHTA and CDR2 FQGNSA. V was shortened by 6 bases and J by 10 bases, with 18 bases between the two germline ends. There are 13 residues in the CDR3. The CDR3: CASSRPEGSLYTF. The DNA for the CDR3 is TGTGCCAGCAGTCGCCCGGAGGGGAGCCTCTACACCTTC.

The chain employs TRBV6-5 and TRBJ1-2; TRBD1 agrees at 9 bases. Germline trimming cut 4 bases from V and 4 bases from J; bases unmatched to any gene: 7. The V gene's germline CDR1 is MNHEY and CDR2 SVGAGI. There are 15 residues in the CDR3. The CDR3 loop is CASSSSQGASYGYTF. The CDR3 DNA reads TGTGCCAGCAGTTCCTCACAGGGGGCAAGCTATGGCTACACCTTC.

J is TRBJ2-3 and V is TRBV7-8; D is tentatively TRBD1 or TRBD2 (5 bases each). From germline, CDR1 is SGHVS and CDR2 FQNEAQ. The CDR3 has 17 amino acids. V gave up 4 bases and J gave up 6 bases, with 23 bases separating them. The CDR3 nucleotides are TGTGCCAGCAGCTCCTCCCCGGCCGGGCATGGGACGGATACGCAGTATTTT. Translated, it gives CASSSSPAGHGTDTQYF. Full variable domain (outside the CDR3, taken from reference TRBV7-8 and TRBJ2-3): GAGVSQSPRYKVAKRGQDVALRCDPISGHVSLFWYQQALGQGPEFLTYFQNEAQLDKSGLPSDRFFAERPEGSVSTLKIQRTQQEDSAVYLCASSSSPAGHGTDTQYFGPGTRLTVL.

The V and J genes are TRBV5-1 and TRBJ2-7; D is undetermined. There are 15 residues in the CDR3. The ends were cut back, 4 bases at V and 5 bases at J, with 19 bases in the middle. From germline, CDR1 is SGHRS and CDR2 YFSETQ. The CDR3 loop reads CASSVLVGNPNEQYF. In DNA form, the CDR3 reads TGCGCCAGCAGCGTTTTAGTAGGGAATCCGAACGAGCAGTACTTC. The variable domain in full, with the rest retrieved from reference TRBV5-1 and TRBJ2-7, is KAGVTQTPRYLIKTRGQQVTLSCSPISGHRSVSWYQQTPGQGLQFLFEYFSETQRNKGNFPGRFSGRQFSNSRSEMNVSTLELGDSALYLCASSVLVGNPNEQYFGPGTRLTVT.

The chain recombines TRBV19 with TRBJ2-7, with 11 bases matching TRBD2. This CDR3 is 15 amino acids long. After removal of 5 bases from V and 4 bases from J, the junction contained 7 bases not matched to a gene. CDR1 is LNHDA and CDR2 is SQIVND in the germline V gene (reference sequence). The CDR3 nucleotides read TGTGCCAGTAGTCCCAGGACTAGCGGGCTTTACGAGCAGTACTTC. Its protein is CASSPRTSGLYEQYF.

This clonotype occurred many times. This rearrangement joins TRBV6-5 to TRBJ2-7; 8 nucleotides agree with TRBD2. The CDR3 contains 14 residues. CDR1 MNHEY and CDR2 SVGAGI come from the germline V gene. Trimming took 5 bases from V and 0 from J; bases not matched to a gene: 3. The CDR3 loop reads CASSDSGSSYEQYF. Here the CDR3 DNA reads TGTGCCAGCAGTGACAGCGGGAGCTCCTACGAGCAGTACTTC.